What follows are 25 T cell receptor beta chains derived from one specimen sequenced in a study of control samples from healthy donors and cancer patients. TCRdb's copy holds only in-frame clones and misses some; the assay was immunoSEQ multiplex PCR. The repertoire holds under 300,000 clones, with roughly four fifths as singletons. Sequenced: PBMCs. These receptor sequences come from an older woman with lung cancer.

This clone was detected many times. This sequence joins TRBV9 and TRBJ1-6; the D is unclear. The CDR3 length is 16 residues. Trimming removed 0 bases from V and 6 bases from J, with 13 bases in between. Germline V gene data show CDR1 as SGDLS and CDR2 as YYNGEE. CDR3 sequence reads: CASSVDGNVGNSPLHF. The CDR3 bases are TGTGCCAGCAGCGTAGATGGCAATGTGGGTAATTCACCCCTCCACTTT. Using reference TRBV9 and TRBJ1-6 for the parts outside the CDR3, the full variable domain is DSGVTQTPKHLITATGQRVTLRCSPRSGDLSVYWYQQSLDQGLQFLIQYYNGEERAKGNILERFSAQQFPDLHSELNLSSLELGDSALYFCASSVDGNVGNSPLHFGNGTRLTVT.

This clone was detected only once. The chain employs TRBV28 and TRBJ2-2, with a possible D match to TRBD1 (6 bases). Germline V lookup: CDR1 MDHEN, CDR2 SYDVKM. Trimming pared 1 base from V and 7 bases from J, leaving 22 bases between. The CDR3 has 18 residues. CDR3 DNA: TGTGCCAGCAGTTTATTGCCGGCGTCAGGGGCTGTCGGCGGGGAGCTGTTTTTT. Translation: CASSLLPASGAVGGELFF.

This chain connects TRBV3-1 (or the pseudogene TRBV3-2) to TRBJ1-1; a possible D gene is TRBD1 (5 bases). This CDR3 region has 11 residues. Germline V CDR1 and CDR2: LGHDT, YNNKEL (reference sequence). Between the trimmed V and J ends, which lost 5 bases and 9 bases, there was a span of 10 bases. CDR3: CASSRRGKAFF. The CDR3 DNA reads as TGTGCCAGCAGCAGGCGGGGGAAAGCTTTCTTT.

The chain carries TRBV3-1 (or the pseudogene TRBV3-2) and TRBJ1-2; no firm D call. The CDR3 has 14 residues. From germline, CDR1 is LGHDT and CDR2 YNNKEL (reference sequence). Trimming pared 5 bases from V and 1 base from J, leaving 11 bases between. CDR3 nucleotide sequence: TGTGCCAGCAGCGGACTCGGCAGTAACTATGGCTACACCTTC. Protein product: CASSGLGSNYGYTF.

This clone was seen only once. The J gene is TRBJ2-5, the V gene TRBV6-1; TRBD1 agrees at 7 bases. V lost 0 bases and J lost 5; bases outside the gene matches: 9. The germline gives CDR1 MNHNS, CDR2 SASEGT. This CDR3 is built from 16 residues. The CDR3 sequence: CASSEATTGTGETQYF. CDR3 sequence (DNA): TGTGCCAGCAGTGAAGCCACGACAGGGACGGGGGAGACCCAGTACTTC.

The CDR3 bases are TGTGCCAGCAGCTTAGTGGTCGGATTGAGCGGGGAAGAGACCCAGTACTTC. Encoded protein: CASSLVVGLSGEETQYF. This sequence joins TRBV7-6 and TRBJ2-5; 7 bases map to TRBD2. The J segment lost 3 bases and the V segment lost 1 base, leaving 11 bases of the junction unmatched. Germline V CDR1 and CDR2: SGHVS, FNYEAQ. The CDR3 is made up of 17 amino acids.

On this clone: At one end the junction does not follow the germline gene, possibly because of a read error. The chain uses TRBV2 and TRBJ1-3, with D perhaps matching TRBD1 (5 bases). The CDR3 is made up of 20 amino acids. CDR1 and CDR2 (germline): SNHLY, FYNNEI. The CDR3 spells CASGDLGQGVGLRLGNTIYF. The CDR3 DNA reads as TGTGCCAGCGGTGATTTGGGGCAGGGTGTAGGCCTTCGTCTCGGAAACACCATATATTTT.

J is TRBJ2-1 and V is TRBV9; perhaps TRBD2 as D (6 bases). V was cut by 0 bases and J by 2 bases, with 12 bases left in between. Per the germline V gene, CDR1 is SGDLS and CDR2 is YYNGEE. CDR3 length equals 16 residues. The CDR3 sequence is CASSVAAGLTYNEQFF. The CDR3 DNA reads TGTGCCAGCAGCGTAGCGGCGGGGCTAACCTACAATGAGCAGTTCTTC.

The chain recombines TRBV7-9 with TRBJ2-1; D ambiguous. This CDR3 has 13 residues. Trimming pared 2 bases from V and 9 bases from J, leaving 11 bases between. Germline V gives CDR1 SEHNR, CDR2 FQNEAQ (reference sequence). The CDR3 nucleotides are TGTGCCAGCAGCTTAACGGCCCCCACTGAGCAGTTCTTC. It translates to CASSLTAPTEQFF.

This chain uses TRBV5-1 with TRBJ2-1; 11 nucleotides align to TRBD2. This CDR3 spans 17 amino acids. The V gene end was trimmed by 0 bases and the J gene end by 5 bases; junction bases not matched to a gene: 7. Germline V gene sequence: CDR1 SGHRS, CDR2 YFSETQ. The CDR3 loop reads CASSLAILAGEDNEQFF. CDR3 DNA: TGCGCCAGCAGCTTGGCCATACTAGCGGGAGAGGACAATGAGCAGTTCTTC.

The chain employs TRBV28 and TRBJ1-5, with D maybe TRBD1 (6 bases). The CDR3 consists of 15 residues. Germline CDR1 and CDR2: MDHEN and SYDVKM. The V end was cut by 5 bases, the J end by 0 bases, with 11 bases between. As DNA, the CDR3 is TGTGCCAGCAGTGTGACAGGCAATAGCAATCAGCCCCAGCATTTT. It translates to CASSVTGNSNQPQHF.

The rearrangement links TRBV5-1 to TRBJ2-1, with 7 positions matching TRBD2. The germline V gene encodes CDR1 SGHRS and CDR2 YFSETQ. Trimming at V came to 2 bases and at J to 3 bases, leaving 8 bases not matched to a gene. The CDR3 consists of 16 residues. CDR3 loop: CASSFSAGVIYNEQFF. The CDR3 DNA sequence: TGCGCCAGCAGCTTTAGCGCGGGAGTAATCTACAATGAGCAGTTCTTC.

The chain is built from TRBV11-2 and TRBJ2-3; D is ambiguous. V lost 3 bases, J lost 6 bases, and 10 bases lay in between. CDR1 SGHAT and CDR2 FQNNGV come from the germline V gene. CDR3 length: 13 residues. CDR3: CASSFPQVDTQYF. CDR3 coding DNA: TGTGCCAGCAGCTTCCCCCAGGTGGATACGCAGTATTTT.

This sequence joins TRBV18 and TRBJ2-2, with no clear D. Looked up from germline, CDR1 is KGHSH and CDR2 is LQKENI. Trimming removed 4 bases at V and 0 bases at J, with 6 bases between. The CDR3 length is 14 residues. CDR3 protein: CASSQTTNTGELFF. CDR3 bases: TGTGCCAGCTCACAGACGACGAACACCGGGGAGCTGTTTTTT.

The gene calls are TRBV4-2 and TRBJ1-3; 8 positions match TRBD1. The CDR3 extends over 16 amino acids. V was pared by 3 bases and J by 7 bases, with 11 bases of the junction left unmatched. Germline CDR1 is LGHNA and CDR2 is YNFKEQ. CDR3 nucleotide sequence: TGTGCCAGCAGCCATGCGAGACAGGGGCGTTCGAACACCATATATTTT. Residues: CASSHARQGRSNTIYF.

The chain joins TRBV27 to TRBJ2-7, with D perhaps matching TRBD2 (6 bases). V lost 5 bases and J lost 3, with 17 bases in between. The CDR3 has 15 amino acids. Germline assignment: CDR1 MNHEY and CDR2 SMNVEV (reference sequence). The CDR3 coding sequence is TGTGCCAGCAGTACAACGGGGGTGCGCTACTACGAGCAGTACTTC. Translating it yields CASSTTGVRYYEQYF.

The chain combines TRBV7-8 with TRBJ1-1; the match to TRBD1 covers 7 bases. Losses at the gene ends were 0 bases for V and 6 bases for J; bases not matched to a gene: 7. The germline CDR1 and CDR2 sequences are SGHVS and FQNEAQ. The CDR3 has 15 residues. Written as DNA, the CDR3 is TGTGCCAGCAGCTTAGCGTCAGCAGGGGGATCTGAAGCTTTCTTT. Residues: CASSLASAGGSEAFF.

CDR3 nucleotide sequence: TGTGCCAGCAGTACCACAGGGCTTATGATTGCCAATCAGCCCCAGCATTTT. It translates to CASSTTGLMIANQPQHF. The genes are TRBV28 and TRBJ1-5; perhaps TRBD1 as D (6 bases). Germline V gene sequence: CDR1 MDHEN, CDR2 SYDVKM. There are 17 residues in the CDR3. Trimming shortened V by 5 bases and J by 3 bases, and 20 bases separated the two germline ends. The full variable domain, in which reference TRBV28 and TRBJ1-5 provide the parts outside the CDR3, is DVKVTQSSRYLVKRTGEKVFLECVQDMDHENMFWYRQDPGLGLRLIYFSYDVKMKEKGDIPEGYSVSREKKERFSLILESASTNQTSMYLCASSTTGLMIANQPQHFGDGTRLSIL.

This clone was seen a single time. V usage is TRBV9 and J usage is TRBJ2-1; 8 bases agree with TRBD1. The CDR3 spans 15 residues. J lost 4 bases, V lost 0 bases, and 3 bases had no gene match. From germline, CDR1 is SGDLS and CDR2 YYNGEE. CDR3 coding DNA: TGTGCCAGCAGCGTAGGACAGGGGATGTACAATGAGCAGTTCTTC. Protein product: CASSVGQGMYNEQFF.

V and J are TRBV10-1 and TRBJ2-1; 8 bases align to TRBD2. CDR1 and CDR2 from the germline V gene are WNHNN and SYGVQD (reference sequence). The CDR3 length is 14 residues. Germline trimming cut 5 bases from V and 8 bases from J; bases unmatched to any gene: 8. The CDR3 DNA reads as TGCGCCAGCAGTTTCGGGGGGGCTCGGCATGAGCAGTTCTTC. This gives the protein CASSFGGARHEQFF.

The chain couples TRBV5-1 to TRBJ2-2; 11 bases line up with TRBD2. The junction had 2 bases not matched to a gene; V was cut back by 2 bases and J by 5 bases. The CDR3 length is 15 residues. The V gene's germline CDR1 is SGHRS and CDR2 YFSETQ. Here the CDR3 reads CASSLGLAGTGELFF. CDR3 DNA sequence: TGCGCCAGCAGCTTAGGACTAGCGGGTACCGGGGAGCTGTTTTTT. Looking up the rest from reference TRBV5-1 and TRBJ2-2 gives the full variable domain: KAGVTQTPRYLIKTRGQQVTLSCSPISGHRSVSWYQQTPGQGLQFLFEYFSETQRNKGNFPGRFSGRQFSNSRSEMNVSTLELGDSALYLCASSLGLAGTGELFFGEGSRLTVL.

The CDR3 region has the DNA TGCGCCAGTTCGGGGACTAGCGGTTACAATGAGCAGTTCTTC. This gives the protein CASSGTSGYNEQFF. This chain connects TRBV4-1 to TRBJ2-1; TRBD2 matches at 11 bases. The CDR3 spans 14 residues. V lost 9 bases, J lost 4 bases, and 5 bases stayed unmatched. Germline CDR1 reads MGHRA; CDR2 reads YSYEKL.

This rearrangement joins TRBV28 to TRBJ2-3; 8 bases match TRBD2. CDR1 and CDR2 from the germline V gene are MDHEN and SYDVKM. This CDR3 contains 15 residues. Trimming removed 4 bases from V and 2 bases from J; junction bases left unmatched: 5. The CDR3 loop is CASSSGGSHTDTQYF. The CDR3 coding sequence is TGTGCCAGCAGTTCGGGAGGGAGCCACACAGATACGCAGTATTTT.

CDR3 sequence (DNA): TGCGCCAGCAGCCCGGACCCCAATCAGCCCCAGCATTTT. The encoded protein is CASSPDPNQPQHF. The rearrangement uses TRBV5-1 and TRBJ1-5; D gene ambiguous. The CDR3 covers 13 residues. The ends were cut back, 4 bases at V and 3 bases at J, with 8 bases in the middle. Looked up from germline, CDR1 is SGHRS and CDR2 is YFSETQ.

V is TRBV10-3 and J is TRBJ2-3; 9 bases match TRBD2. This CDR3 has 15 amino acids. V trimming: 3 bases; J trimming: 5 bases; junction bases outside the gene matches: 6. From germline, CDR1 is ENHRY and CDR2 SYGVKD. The CDR3: CAISEGSGGGDTQYF. Here the CDR3 DNA reads TGTGCCATCAGTGAAGGTAGCGGGGGAGGAGATACGCAGTATTTT.